Sequencing of this T cell receptor beta chain was carried out in a study of identical twins. This CDR3 contains 13 residues. The V segment lost 3 bases and the J segment 3 bases; nucleotides outside the gene matches: 3. The germline CDR1 and CDR2 sequences are DFQATT and SNEGSKA (reference sequence). In TCRdb, the 5' RACE reads were re-called with MiXCR into one record per CDR3 protein. The sample lists about 460,000 distinct CDR3 sequences, 11% to 15% occurring once. The sample holds a few counts of this clonotype. This sample also belongs to another study, concerning yellow fever vaccine responses in identical twins.

The material sequenced was CD4+ T cells sorted from blood. The TCR sequence derives from a woman aged 18-29 years in good health. The chain uses TRBV20-1 and TRBJ2-7; 9 bases line up with TRBD2. Written as DNA, the CDR3 is TGCAGTGCTAGTACTAGCGGGCTCTACGAGCAGTACTTC. This codes for CSASTSGLYEQYF.